A selection of T cell receptor beta chains follows, all from one sample in a study of regulatory T cells in long-lasting Graves disease. Each CDR3 protein is one row after TCRdb ran MiXCR on the multiplex PCR reads. The sample lists over 350,000 distinct CDR3 sequences; 14% were seen once. These data also featured in a second study, about T cells in Graves' hyperthyroidism and ophthalmopathy.

This specimen consisted of peripheral blood mononuclear cells (PBMCs), obtained at new diagnosis, from a patient treated with antithyroid drugs. The receptor source for this set is a woman aged 45-60 years with Graves disease. The CDR3 runs from the conserved cysteine through the conserved F or W. The D gene is left open where the match is weak.

D gene	CDR3 length	V gene	CDR3 protein
NA	22	TRBV28	CASSRPRGSLWGVATAKNIQYF
TRBD2	18	TRBV5-4	CASSAGTSGRASTDTQYF
NA	14	TRBV2	CASSEAILGENLFF
NA	11	TRBV12-3/TRBV12-4	CASSFLYEQCF
NA	14	TRBV19	CASSIRGPAGELFF
TRBD2	14	TRBV3-1	CASRSGREGDTQYF
NA	16	TRBV7-2	CASSSPSVANTGELFF
NA	17	TRBV5-1	CASSLASTGLTYNEQFF
NA	16	TRBV3-1	CASSQDRGTGANVLTF
NA	16	TRBV3-1	CASSHVLTEAADTQYF
NA	16	TRBV6-2/TRBV6-3	CASSYTAGMAYNEQFF
TRBD2	16	TRBV7-2	CASSLMTSGRWETQYF
TRBD1	15	TRBV18	CASSPGQGKEDTQYF
NA	14	TRBV3-1	CASSQGPEGEKLFF
NA	13	TRBV2	CASSDLASGELFF
TRBD1	14	TRBV2	CANRRGTGGGGYTF
NA	16	TRBV11-1	CASSLGSGASYNEQFF
NA	16	TRBV7-8	CASSLDAVGQPYGYTF
TRBD1	15	TRBV5-1	CASSLGGQEYNEQFF
NA	14	TRBV5-1	CASSLVIAEQTQYF
TRBD1	14	TRBV7-9	CASSPGQGSGKLFF
NA	11	TRBV20-1	CSAPTQGLMGF
TRBD2	15	TRBV18	CASSQGLAGEDEQYF
NA	14	TRBV6-6	CASSYSGETYEQYF
NA	15	TRBV30	CAWSVGGGGTYEQYF
TRBD1	15	TRBV6-5	CASSYSQGMAGELFF
NA	16	TRBV14	CASSQEAGLPFYGYTF
NA	13	TRBV5-1	CASRWSSYNEQFF
NA	13	TRBV29-1	CSVTERSTDTQYF
NA	14	TRBV5-1	CASSLDSRDNEQFF
NA	15	TRBV9	CASSGSWTAYYGYTF
TRBD2	15	TRBV28	CASSSSGRAPYEQYF
TRBD2	15	TRBV28	CASRSPSGGSDEQFF
TRBD1	17	TRBV30	CAWSRGQGNSGANVLTF